Listed here are 6 T cell receptor beta chains from one sample, sequenced in a study of blood T cell repertoires in COVID-19. Generated by immunoSEQ multiplex PCR, the TCRdb table keeps only in-frame clones and is missing some. The sample carries just over 150,000 clones, 70% to 85% recorded once. The specimen was peripheral blood. These receptors all come from a woman over 75 with acute or convalescent COVID-19.

This chain uses TRBV2 with TRBJ1-3; TRBD1 is a possible D gene (6 bases). CDR3 length equals 13 residues. The V and J ends lost 7 bases and 4 bases respectively, with 11 bases between them. Per the germline V gene, CDR1 is SNHLY and CDR2 is FYNNEI. The CDR3 nucleotides read TGTGCCAGCACTTCAGGGGTAGGAAACACCATATATTTT. Its translation: CASTSGVGNTIYF. Full variable domain (remainder filled in from reference TRBV2 and TRBJ1-3): EPEVTQTPSHQVTQMGQEVILRCVPISNHLYFYWYRQILGQKVEFLVSFYNNEISEKSEIFDDQFSVERPDGSNFTLKIRSTKLEDSAMYFCASTSGVGNTIYFGEGSWLTVV.

This sequence joins TRBV5-1 and TRBJ1-6; 7 bases agree with TRBD1. Trimming took 4 bases from V and 8 from J; bases not matched to a gene: 6. CDR3 length: 14 amino acids. Germline CDR1 reads SGHRS; CDR2 reads YFSETQ. As DNA, the CDR3 is TGCGCCAGCAGCGACGACAGGGCCTATTCACCCCTCCACTTT. Its translation: CASSDDRAYSPLHF.

The rearrangement joins TRBV19 to TRBJ2-1; 8 nucleotides agree with TRBD2. The ends lost 8 bases at V and 0 bases at J; junction bases unmatched: 6. The CDR3 consists of 15 residues. CDR1 LNHDA and CDR2 SQIVND come from the germline V gene (reference sequence). CDR3 residues: CASRKSGGSYNEQFF. The DNA for the CDR3 is TGTGCCAGTCGGAAGAGCGGGGGCTCCTACAATGAGCAGTTCTTC. The whole variable domain, remainder taken from reference TRBV19 and TRBJ2-1, is DGGITQSPKYLFRKEGQNVTLSCEQNLNHDAMYWYRQDPGQGLRLIYYSQIVNDFQKGDIAEGYSVSREKKESFPLTVTSAQKNPTAFYLCASRKSGGSYNEQFFGPGTRLTVL.

The J gene is TRBJ2-1, the V gene TRBV7-9; 10 bases agree with TRBD2. Trimming cost V 4 bases and J 7 bases; bases outside gene matches: 13. Germline assignment: CDR1 SEHNR and CDR2 FQNEAQ (reference sequence). This CDR3 has 17 residues. CDR3: CASSSRAGGAYRNEQFF. For the CDR3, the DNA is TGTGCCAGCAGCTCTAGAGCGGGAGGGGCTTATAGAAATGAGCAGTTCTTC.

This chain connects TRBV21-1 to TRBJ2-3; the table names TRBD1, a call not compared with the DNA. TRBV21-1 is annotated as a pseudogene. The CDR3 length is 15 residues. This CDR3 is CASSDDRAGTDTQYF. DNA of the CDR3: TGTGCCAGCAGCGACGACAGAGCAGGCACAGATACGCAGTATTTT.

The V call is TRBV19, the J call TRBJ2-1; 10 nucleotides align to TRBD1. The CDR3 covers 14 residues. The germline CDR1 and CDR2 sequences are LNHDA and SQIVND (reference sequence). J was trimmed by 9 bases and V by 3 bases; bases with no gene match: 5. In DNA form, the CDR3 reads TGTGCCAGTAGTATCGGACAGGGGGTTTTTGAGCAGTTCTTC. This encodes CASSIGQGVFEQFF.